This entry lists 23 T cell receptor beta chains sequenced from one sample in a study of T-cell memory formation after mild COVID-19. MiXCR, applied by TCRdb to the 5' RACE reads, yields one record per CDR3 protein. The sample records more than 120,000 distinct CDR3 sequences, over 15% being singletons. The sample taken for sequencing was PBMCs or a T cell subset sorted from them (not recorded which). These receptors were obtained from an adult woman who had mild COVID-19 (a few samples of this study predate the infection). Cell type and time point are not known.

The genes are TRBV5-1 and TRBJ2-2; 8 nucleotides match TRBD1. V gave up 4 bases and J gave up 1 base; unmatched junction bases: 12. The germline gives CDR1 SGHRS, CDR2 YFSETQ. The CDR3 runs to 18 residues. The CDR3 DNA follows: TGCGCCAGCAGCCGAAGCTCCCGGGGGACAGGGAACACCGGGGAGCTGTTTTTT. Its translation is CASSRSSRGTGNTGELFF.

The gene calls are TRBV4-2 and TRBJ2-5; D is ambiguous. Trimming stripped 1 base from V and 1 base from J, with 4 bases between. Germline assignment: CDR1 LGHNA and CDR2 YNFKEQ. The CDR3 runs 13 residues. The CDR3 is CASSQATQETQYF. CDR3 DNA sequence: TGTGCCAGCAGCCAAGCCACCCAAGAGACCCAGTACTTC.

The chain has TRBV24-1 and TRBJ2-5; D not certain. The ends were cut back, 3 bases at V and 4 bases at J, with 14 bases in the middle. This CDR3 has 15 amino acids. Per the germline V gene, CDR1 is KGHDR and CDR2 is SFDVKD. The CDR3 nucleotides are TGTGCCACCAGTGATAATGGCGTAGGTAGAGAGACCCAGTACTTC. It is translated as CATSDNGVGRETQYF.

This clonotype appeared a few times. This chain uses TRBV11-2 with TRBJ2-1, with 11 bases that match TRBD2. Germline V CDR1 and CDR2: SGHAT, FQNNGV. After removal of 0 bases from V and 2 bases from J, the junction contained 3 bases not matched to a gene. The CDR3 extends over 17 amino acids. The chain's CDR3 is CASSLDPTSGAYNEQFF. The CDR3 nucleotides are TGTGCCAGCAGCTTAGACCCGACTAGCGGGGCCTACAATGAGCAGTTCTTC. Drawing the rest from reference TRBV11-2 and TRBJ2-1, the complete variable domain is EAGVAQSPRYKIIEKRQSVAFWCNPISGHATLYWYQQILGQGPKLLIQFQNNGVVDDSQLPKDRFSAERLKGVDSTLKIQPAKLEDSAVYLCASSLDPTSGAYNEQFFGPGTRLTVL.

The chain carries TRBV12-3 or TRBV12-4 and TRBJ2-5; 9 bases align to TRBD2. J was trimmed by 1 base and V by 3 bases; bases with no gene match: 6. This CDR3 comprises 16 residues. The CDR3 here is CASSFGSSGGQETQYF. CDR3 DNA sequence: TGTGCCAGCAGTTTTGGGAGTAGCGGGGGCCAAGAGACCCAGTACTTC.

The genes are TRBV20-1 and TRBJ2-3; 8 bases agree with TRBD2. The trim removed 3 bases at V and 4 bases at J, leaving 15 bases unmatched. The germline V gene has CDR1 DFQATT and CDR2 SNEGSKA (reference sequence). The CDR3 totals 17 residues. The CDR3 DNA follows: TGCAGTGCTAGCCCGATCACGGGACTAGTCGATCCAGATACGCAGTATTTT. Its translation: CSASPITGLVDPDTQYF.

This clonotype was counted a few times. The chain carries TRBV4-3 and TRBJ2-3; a weak D match, TRBD2 (7 bases). CDR3 length equals 16 residues. V dropped 0 bases and J dropped 3 bases, with 13 bases sitting between them. Germline CDR1 is LGHNA and CDR2 is YSLEER. In DNA form, the CDR3 reads TGCGCCAGCAGCCAAGATACAGGGAGGGGAACAGATACGCAGTATTTT. Amino acids: CASSQDTGRGTDTQYF.

This clonotype was detected only a few times. The V and J genes are TRBV7-3 and TRBJ2-1, with 9 bases aligning to TRBD2. V shed 5 bases, J shed 7 bases, and the junction held 3 bases outside the gene matches. Germline values: CDR1 SGHTA, CDR2 FQGTGA. The CDR3 has 13 amino acids. The chain's CDR3 is CASSLAGRNEQFF. In DNA, the CDR3 is TGTGCCAGCAGCCTAGCGGGAAGGAATGAGCAGTTCTTC. The full variable domain, rest sourced from reference TRBV7-3 and TRBJ2-1, is GAGVSQTPSNKVTEKGKYVELRCDPISGHTALYWYRQSLGQGPEFLIYFQGTGAADDSGLPNDRFFAVRPEGSVSTLKIQRTERGDSAVYLCASSLAGRNEQFFGPGTRLTVL.

The chain has TRBV5-1 and TRBJ2-5; 9 positions agree with TRBD2. The CDR3 is made up of 16 amino acids. The V segment lost 1 base and the J segment 3 bases; nucleotides outside the gene matches: 7. Germline loops: CDR1 SGHRS, CDR2 YFSETQ. The CDR3 here is CASSLFGGGAEETQYF. CDR3 coding DNA: TGCGCCAGCAGCTTGTTTGGCGGGGGGGCGGAAGAGACCCAGTACTTC.

The genes are TRBV6-6 and TRBJ2-1; D possibly corresponds to TRBD1 (5 bases). The germline V gene has CDR1 MNHNY and CDR2 SVGAGI (reference sequence). The V gene lost 6 bases and the J gene lost 2 bases, with 8 bases spanning the gap. This CDR3 has 13 amino acids. The CDR3 region is CASRETAYNEQFF. The CDR3 DNA reads as TGTGCCAGCAGGGAGACAGCCTACAATGAGCAGTTCTTC.

This clonotype was found many times. The rearrangement uses TRBV24-1 and TRBJ2-1, with TRBD2 identical over 9 bases. CDR1 and CDR2 (germline): KGHDR, SFDVKD. The CDR3 is made up of 17 amino acids. V was clipped by 4 bases and J by 3 bases; unmatched bases: 9. Here the CDR3 DNA reads TGTGCCACCAGTGACCCGACCCTAGCGGGGTTCTACAATGAGCAGTTCTTC. It translates to CATSDPTLAGFYNEQFF.

This clonotype was recorded a few times. Relative to the germline gene, one junction end is altered; a read error may explain this. This chain links TRBV20-1 with TRBJ2-5; 7 nucleotides agree with TRBD2. CDR1 is DFQATT and CDR2 is SNEGSKA in the germline V gene (reference sequence). There are 12 residues in the CDR3. In DNA form, the CDR3 reads TGCAGTGCTAGAGATTGGGGGACTACCCTGTACTTC. Translation gives CSARDWGTTLYF.

The sample holds a few counts of this clonotype. DNA for the CDR3: TGTGCCAGCGTATTCTGGGATAGGGCGAATGAGCAGTTCTTC. Amino acids: CASVFWDRANEQFF. The rearrangement links TRBV6-2 or TRBV6-3 to TRBJ2-1, with D unresolved. Between the trimmed V and J ends, which lost 8 bases and 7 bases, there was a span of 18 bases. The CDR3 totals 14 residues. The germline gives CDR1 MNHEY, CDR2 SVGEGT.

The chain combines TRBV5-1 with TRBJ2-3; 14 nucleotides agree with TRBD2. Germline V gene lookup returns CDR1 SGHRS and CDR2 YFSETQ. The CDR3 spans 17 residues. Unmatched junction bases numbered 8, after V lost 4 bases and J lost 4 bases. The CDR3 region has the DNA TGCGCCAGCAGCCAAGCGACTAGCGGGGGGGCCGCAGATACGCAGTATTTT. Translating it yields CASSQATSGGAADTQYF. Filled out from reference TRBV5-1 and TRBJ2-3, the complete variable domain reads KAGVTQTPRYLIKTRGQQVTLSCSPISGHRSVSWYQQTPGQGLQFLFEYFSETQRNKGNFPGRFSGRQFSNSRSEMNVSTLELGDSALYLCASSQATSGGAADTQYFGPGTRLTVL.

This clonotype was counted ten times or more. As DNA, the CDR3 is TGTGCCAGCAGCGCTGGGTGGGGACAGTCCTCCTACAATGAGCAGTTCTTC. It codes for CASSAGWGQSSYNEQFF. V usage is TRBV27 and J usage is TRBJ2-1, with TRBD1 identical over 7 bases. V lost 6 bases to trimming and J lost 0 bases; unmatched junction nucleotides: 11. The CDR3 contains 17 residues. The germline gives CDR1 MNHEY, CDR2 SMNVEV (reference sequence).

This chain uses TRBV5-1 with TRBJ2-5, with TRBD2 matching 10 bases. Germline V gene sequence: CDR1 SGHRS, CDR2 YFSETQ. Unmatched junction bases numbered 7, after V lost 0 bases and J lost 5 bases. The CDR3 is made up of 16 amino acids. The DNA of the CDR3 is TGCGCCAGCAGCTTGGGGGGAACTAGCGGGATGGAGACCCAGTACTTC. This sequence encodes CASSLGGTSGMETQYF.

This clonotype was counted a few times. The rearrangement uses TRBV20-1 and TRBJ2-3; maybe TRBD1 (6 bases). CDR3 length equals 15 residues. The V gene lost 6 bases and the J gene lost 1 base, with 17 bases spanning the gap. CDR1 and CDR2 from the germline V gene are DFQATT and SNEGSKA (reference sequence). CDR3 bases: TGCAGTGCACTGGACAGAGACCTGGGCACAGATACGCAGTATTTT. It yields the protein CSALDRDLGTDTQYF.

This clonotype was seen only a few times. The chain uses TRBV24-1 and TRBJ2-7; 7 bases match TRBD1. V dropped 7 bases and J dropped 6; count of bases not matched to a gene: 11. The germline V gene encodes CDR1 KGHDR and CDR2 SFDVKD. The CDR3 covers 14 residues. CDR3 protein: CATSQQGTRGEQYF. DNA for the CDR3: TGTGCCACCAGCCAACAGGGGACGAGGGGCGAGCAGTACTTC.

In its sample, this clonotype was seen once. The V call is TRBV4-3, the J call TRBJ2-5; weak D call: TRBD1 (7 bases). This CDR3 is 15 amino acids long. The germline V and J ends were trimmed by 1 base and 4 bases, with 13 bases remaining between them. CDR1 and CDR2 (germline): LGHNA, YSLEER. CDR3 bases: TGCGCCAGCAGCCAAGTTGGGCAGGGGGGAGAGACCCAGTACTTC. Residues: CASSQVGQGGETQYF.

The gene calls are TRBV12-3 or TRBV12-4 and TRBJ2-3, with D perhaps matching TRBD1 (5 bases). The CDR3 consists of 15 residues. V shed 4 bases and J shed 0 bases, with 11 bases lying between them. As DNA, the CDR3 is TGTGCCAGCAGTTACAGGAGCTCTAGCACAGATACGCAGTATTTT. This codes for CASSYRSSSTDTQYF.

The chain joins TRBV2 to TRBJ1-6; possibly TRBD1 for D (6 bases). CDR3 length: 15 residues. Deletions cut 3 bases from V and 10 bases from J, with 16 bases between. Germline values: CDR1 SNHLY, CDR2 FYNNEI. The CDR3 DNA reads TGTGCCAGCAGTGAGGTGTCAGGGGCTCCGTCACCCCTCCACTTT. It is translated as CASSEVSGAPSPLHF.

There are many counts of this clonotype. This chain joins TRBV12-3 or TRBV12-4 and TRBJ1-6, with 7 bases fitting TRBD1. V trimming: 3 bases; J trimming: 7 bases; junction bases outside the gene matches: 3. The CDR3 runs 14 residues. The CDR3 here is CASSLGTANSPLHF. DNA for the CDR3: TGTGCCAGCAGTTTGGGGACAGCAAATTCACCCCTCCACTTT.

This rearrangement joins TRBV30 to TRBJ2-3; 8 bases fit TRBD1. The CDR3 has 14 amino acids. J was trimmed by 1 base and V by 3 bases; bases with no gene match: 3. In germline, CDR1 is GTSNPN, CDR2 SVGIG (reference sequence). DNA of the CDR3: TGTGCCTGGAGAGACAGGGGTCGCACAGATACGCAGTATTTT. Encoded protein: CAWRDRGRTDTQYF.